This passage covers 11 T cell receptor beta chains from one sample sequenced in a study of early T cells in non-severe SARS-CoV-2 infection. TCRdb re-called the 5' RACE reads with MiXCR, one entry per CDR3 protein. The sample holds over 20,000 distinct CDR3 sequences, 3.5% to 5% seen once. Source material: whole blood. These receptors originate from an adult who was a healthcare worker with PCR-confirmed SARS-CoV-2 infection or an uninfected control (not recorded which).

This clonotype was found many times. The V gene is TRBV6-1, the J gene TRBJ1-2; D may be TRBD1 (5 bases). Germline V gene lookup returns CDR1 MNHNS and CDR2 SASEGT. This CDR3 is built from 13 residues. V lost 0 bases to trimming and J lost 4 bases, with 6 bases between them. CDR3 coding DNA: TGTGCCAGCAGTGAAGCGGGGGTCTATGGCTACACCTTC. Protein: CASSEAGVYGYTF.

The chain links TRBV5-1 to TRBJ2-2; a weak D match, TRBD1 (5 bases). This CDR3 is built from 17 residues. Germline assignment: CDR1 SGHRS and CDR2 YFSETQ. The V end lost 4 bases, the J end lost 0 bases, and 16 bases lay between the germline ends. The CDR3 DNA follows: TGCGCCAGCAGCCCCATGAGCCAGGGCGCGAACACCGGGGAGCTGTTTTTT. It is translated as CASSPMSQGANTGELFF.

The CDR3 loop reads CASRLAFVGALYNNEQFF. DNA of the CDR3: TGTGCAAGTCGCTTAGCGTTCGTAGGGGCTCTGTACAACAATGAGCAGTTCTTC. The chain is built from TRBV12-2 and TRBJ2-1; the table gives TRBD1 as D, unverified against the DNA. TRBV12-2 has pseudogene status. The CDR3 spans 18 residues.

This clonotype was counted a few times. The CDR3 spells CASSPQLDTSVTEAFF. The DNA of the CDR3 is TGTGCCAGCTCACCACAGCTTGACACTTCGGTCACTGAAGCTTTCTTT. The chain is built from TRBV18 and TRBJ1-1; D gene unclear. Germline CDR1 and CDR2: KGHSH and LQKENI. This CDR3 is built from 16 residues. The V and J ends lost 1 base and 4 bases respectively, with 16 bases between them.

The V and J genes are TRBV7-2 and TRBJ1-1, with no clear D. Germline V gives CDR1 SGHTA, CDR2 FQGNSA. The CDR3 has 16 amino acids. Trimming took 5 bases from V and 1 from J, leaving 17 bases between them. The chain's CDR3 is CASSPRAMVQNTEAFF. The CDR3 DNA follows: TGTGCCAGCAGCCCCCGCGCGATGGTGCAGAACACTGAAGCTTTCTTT.

The table lists this clonotype with many counts. The chain uses TRBV7-9 and TRBJ1-6; D call uncertain. The CDR3 has 16 amino acids. The germline CDR1 and CDR2 sequences are SEHNR and FQNEAQ (reference sequence). Trimming removed 8 bases at V and 4 bases at J, with 18 bases between. The CDR3 loop reads CASDPPTPSYNSPLHF. The CDR3 bases are TGTGCCAGCGATCCCCCGACTCCATCATATAATTCACCCCTCCACTTT.

This clonotype was observed many times. J is TRBJ1-2 and V is TRBV7-2; D uncertain. Germline V gene sequence: CDR1 SGHTA, CDR2 FQGNSA. The CDR3 is made up of 13 amino acids. Trimming removed 5 bases from V and 1 base from J, with 8 bases in between. The CDR3 loop reads CASSPYNNYGYTF. The CDR3 nucleotides are TGTGCCAGCAGCCCCTATAATAACTATGGCTACACCTTC.

This clonotype was counted many times. The chain recombines TRBV5-1 with TRBJ2-7; D call uncertain. CDR3 length equals 12 residues. Trimming removed 0 bases at V and 3 bases at J, with 4 bases between. Per germline, CDR1 SGHRS and CDR2 YFSETQ. CDR3 sequence: CASSLDIYEQYF. In DNA, the CDR3 is TGCGCCAGCAGCTTGGATATCTACGAGCAGTACTTC. The full variable domain, rest sourced from reference TRBV5-1 and TRBJ2-7, is KAGVTQTPRYLIKTRGQQVTLSCSPISGHRSVSWYQQTPGQGLQFLFEYFSETQRNKGNFPGRFSGRQFSNSRSEMNVSTLELGDSALYLCASSLDIYEQYFGPGTRLTVT.

This clonotype appeared many times. This CDR3 is CASSLTSGGVNEQFF. CDR3 sequence (DNA): TGTGCCAGCAGCTTAACTAGCGGGGGGGTTAATGAGCAGTTCTTC. The chain employs TRBV11-2 and TRBJ2-1; TRBD2 agrees at 13 bases. Germline assignment: CDR1 SGHAT and CDR2 FQNNGV. Trimming took 2 bases from V and 7 from J; bases not matched to a gene: 2. The CDR3 is 15 amino acids.

This clonotype has at least ten counts. The chain carries TRBV27 and TRBJ1-1; D gene uncertain. The CDR3 consists of 13 residues. Germline values: CDR1 MNHEY, CDR2 SMNVEV (reference sequence). With 5 bases removed from V and 10 bases from J, the gap between germline ends came to 17 bases. The CDR3 loop is CASSPQRTSLAFF. For the CDR3, the DNA is TGTGCCAGCAGTCCCCAGCGGACTTCCTTAGCTTTCTTT.

This clonotype appeared a few times. The chain is built from TRBV20-1 and TRBJ2-1; either TRBD1 or TRBD2 may fit D (5 bases each). The V end lost 1 base, the J end lost 9 bases, and 19 bases lay between the germline ends. Per the germline V gene, CDR1 is DFQATT and CDR2 is SNEGSKA (reference sequence). The CDR3 spans 15 residues. Written as DNA, the CDR3 is TGCAGTGCTAGAGGGGGGTTGGTCGACGCGGGTGAGCAGTTCTTC. It encodes CSARGGLVDAGEQFF.